The present entry profiles one T cell receptor beta chain with its context. These data originate in a study of technical replicates of blood from a handful of donors. The method was immunoSEQ multiplex PCR; TCRdb's version includes in-frame clones alone and lacks a portion of them. Of about 80,000 clones in the sample, around nine tenths are singletons; the top ten hold roughly 0.4%. Germline values: CDR1 SEHNR, CDR2 FQNEAQ (reference sequence). Trimming took 3 bases from V and 9 from J; bases not matched to a gene: 9. CDR3 length: 15 amino acids. The sequenced sample consisted of T cells isolated from PBMCs. The receptor was derived from a human donor in good health. The chain couples TRBV7-9 to TRBJ2-1; 9 bases align to TRBD2. CDR3 bases: TGTGCCAGCAGCTTGGGGCGGGAGGGCCAAATTGAGCAGTTCTTC. The encoded protein is CASSLGREGQIEQFF.